This T cell receptor (beta chain) was captured in a study of OX40 agonist ivuxolimab in advanced cancers. Assay used: immunoSEQ multiplex PCR; TCRdb lists only in-frame clones, some missing. The sample lists about 76,000 clones, roughly 85% occurring once. Specimen: CD4+ or CD8+ T cells sorted from blood, collected in a trial of the OX40 agonist ivuxolimab. The source is an adult with an advanced solid tumor such as melanoma, head and neck, liver or kidney cancer.

The DNA for the CDR3 is TGTGCCAGCAGCTTCCTGGGGGCAACCTCTGGGGCCAACGTCCTGACTTTC. Translated, it gives CASSFLGATSGANVLTF. The V call is TRBV7-3, the J call TRBJ2-6; D might be TRBD1 (6 bases). The V gene's germline CDR1 is SGHTA and CDR2 FQGTGA. The V end lost 3 bases, the J end lost 0 bases, and 12 bases lay between the germline ends. The CDR3 is 17 amino acids.